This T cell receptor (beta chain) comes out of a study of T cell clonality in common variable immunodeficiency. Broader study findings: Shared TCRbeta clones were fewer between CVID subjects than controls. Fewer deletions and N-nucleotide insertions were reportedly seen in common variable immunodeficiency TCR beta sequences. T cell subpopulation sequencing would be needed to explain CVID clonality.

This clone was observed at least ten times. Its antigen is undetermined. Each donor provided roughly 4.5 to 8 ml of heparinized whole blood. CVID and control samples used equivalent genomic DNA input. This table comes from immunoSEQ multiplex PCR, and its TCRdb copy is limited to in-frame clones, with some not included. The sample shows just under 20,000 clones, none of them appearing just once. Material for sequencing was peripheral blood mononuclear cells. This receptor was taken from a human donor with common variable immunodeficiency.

CDR3 region: CATSREAAGVMNEQYF. Incomplete CDR3 DNA: TGTGCCACCAGCAGAGAGGCGGCGGGAGTAATGAACGAG. V is TRBV15 and J is TRBJ2-7, with 7 bases lining up with TRBD2. The CDR3 end falls 3 residues outside the read, so it is completed with the germline J gene. In germline, CDR1 is LNHNV, CDR2 YYDKDF (reference sequence). CDR3 size: 16 residues. Trimming removed 0 bases from V and 5 bases from J; junction bases left unmatched: 10.